This passage covers 3 T cell receptor beta chains from one sample sequenced in a study of cytomegalovirus exposure and HLA in healthy donors. The study ran its PCR with 60 Vbeta and 13 Jbeta primers. The data were produced by immunoSEQ multiplex PCR, yet TCRdb's version contains in-frame clones alone and is incomplete. Of approximately 86,000 clones in the sample, about 85% were seen once. What was sequenced was PBMCs. The receptors were sampled from a middle-aged man in good health and CMV-seropositive.

V usage is TRBV28 and J usage is TRBJ2-1, with 7 nucleotides matching TRBD2. The ends lost 5 bases at V and 8 bases at J; junction bases unmatched: 12. CDR1 and CDR2 from the germline V gene are MDHEN and SYDVKM. The CDR3 covers 15 residues. CDR3 DNA sequence: TGTGCCAGCAGTATTCACGCGGGAGATCGGTATGAGCAGTTCTTC. Its translation is CASSIHAGDRYEQFF.

The chain has TRBV28 and TRBJ2-1; 12 bases align to TRBD2. The V gene end was trimmed by 2 bases and the J gene end by 9 bases; junction bases not matched to a gene: 8. The CDR3 is made up of 16 amino acids. Per germline, CDR1 MDHEN and CDR2 SYDVKM. This CDR3 is CASSLSPRLAGAEQFF. In DNA, the CDR3 is TGTGCCAGCAGTTTAAGCCCCAGACTAGCGGGGGCTGAGCAGTTCTTC. Together with reference TRBV28 and TRBJ2-1, the CDR3 gives the full variable domain: DVKVTQSSRYLVKRTGEKVFLECVQDMDHENMFWYRQDPGLGLRLIYFSYDVKMKEKGDIPEGYSVSREKKERFSLILESASTNQTSMYLCASSLSPRLAGAEQFFGPGTRLTVL.

The chain is built from TRBV7-2 and TRBJ2-5; D call uncertain. CDR3 length equals 14 residues. Germline V gene data show CDR1 as SGHTA and CDR2 as FQGNSA. V lost 1 base to trimming and J lost 2 bases, with 8 bases between them. CDR3 sequence: CASSLGLRQETQYF. CDR3 sequence (DNA): TGTGCCAGCAGCTTAGGTCTCAGACAAGAGACCCAGTACTTC.